This T cell receptor (beta chain) was identified in a study of blood T cell repertoires in COVID-19. Whole-study context: Specimens from acute and convalescent COVID-19 originated in the United States, Italy and Spain. From T cells, B-cell-depleted T cells, or PBMCs came the material, which was cDNA or gDNA.

Unmatched junction bases numbered 3, after V lost 1 base and J lost 3 bases. The CDR3 totals 15 residues. Germline assignment: CDR1 SEHNR and CDR2 FQNEAQ (reference sequence). This clone was recorded once. As processed by the authors: Reference gene primer amplification in the assay estimated nucleated cell counts. The method was immunoSEQ multiplex PCR; TCRdb's version includes in-frame clones alone and lacks a portion of them. D and trimming were read from the DNA, whereas the V and J calls and clone size are those reported in that table. The top ten clones hold nearly 4% of a sample with tens of thousands of clones, around nine tenths of them seen once.

The receptor comes from a man in his 70s with acute or convalescent COVID-19. The source material was peripheral blood. The chain couples TRBV7-9 to TRBJ2-3, with 8 positions matching TRBD1. The CDR3 DNA is TGTGCCAGCAGCTTAGGACAGGGGAGGACAGATACGCAGTATTTT. It yields the protein CASSLGQGRTDTQYF.